The 13 T cell receptor beta chains reported below all come from one sample, sequenced in a study of control samples from healthy donors and cancer patients. The repertoire was sequenced with immunoSEQ multiplex PCR; TCRdb's copy has only in-frame clones and lacks some. This repertoire shows about 18,000 clones, approximately 80% found once; its top ten account for about 29%. Specimen: PBMCs. The receptors were gathered from a woman aged 70-85 years with lung cancer.

The V and J genes are TRBV7-2 and TRBJ1-1; D may be TRBD1 (6 bases). Between the trimmed V and J ends, which lost 5 bases and 5 bases, there was a span of 27 bases. Per germline, CDR1 SGHTA and CDR2 FQGNSA. The CDR3 loop spans 18 amino acids. The CDR3 here is CASSNAPGLRGGKTEAFF. DNA of the CDR3: TGTGCCAGCAGCAACGCCCCGGGCCTCAGGGGTGGCAAGACTGAAGCTTTCTTT.

This sequence joins TRBV3-1 (or the pseudogene TRBV3-2) and TRBJ2-3; D is undetermined. The V gene's germline CDR1 is LGHDT and CDR2 YNNKEL (reference sequence). V lost 0 bases and J lost 1, with 11 bases in between. This CDR3 is built from 16 residues. In nucleotides, the CDR3 is TGTGCCAGCAGCCAAGAGGGATGGGGTCGCACAGATACGCAGTATTTT. Translation: CASSQEGWGRTDTQYF.

The V call is TRBV18, the J call TRBJ2-7; weak D call: TRBD2 (5 bases). Germline assignment: CDR1 KGHSH and CDR2 LQKENI. Between the trimmed V and J ends, which lost 4 bases and 6 bases, there was a span of 16 bases. There are 14 residues in the CDR3. In nucleotides, the CDR3 is TGTGCCAGCTCACTGCGGGTGGGATCCCCCGAGCAGTACTTC. It translates to CASSLRVGSPEQYF.

This CDR3 is CSVEGTSGGNEQFF. The CDR3 DNA is TGCAGCGTTGAGGGGACTAGCGGAGGCAATGAGCAGTTCTTC. The chain carries TRBV29-1 and TRBJ2-1, with TRBD2 matching over 11 bases. CDR1 and CDR2 (germline): SQVTM, ANQGSEA. Unmatched junction bases numbered 4, after V lost 3 bases and J lost 6 bases. This CDR3 has 14 residues.

This clone was observed once. This chain uses TRBV15 with TRBJ2-7, with 7 bases fitting TRBD2. V shed 5 bases and J 6 bases; nucleotides not matched to a gene: 13. The CDR3 has 15 amino acids. The germline CDR1 and CDR2 sequences are LNHNV and YYDKDF (reference sequence). CDR3 in DNA: TGTGCCACCAGCGCCGGACTAGTGTTGGCAACCGAGCAGTACTTC. This codes for CATSAGLVLATEQYF.

The rearrangement joins TRBV3-1 (or the pseudogene TRBV3-2) to TRBJ2-2, with 12 bases that match TRBD2. This CDR3 has 16 residues. Per germline, CDR1 LGHDT and CDR2 YNNKEL (reference sequence). Losses at the gene ends were 5 bases for V and 3 bases for J; bases not matched to a gene: 4. CDR3 loop: CASSSGLAGYTGELFF. In DNA, the CDR3 is TGTGCCAGCAGCTCAGGACTAGCGGGGTACACCGGGGAGCTGTTTTTT.

The chain employs TRBV15 and TRBJ1-5; D remains unclear. Germline CDR1 reads LNHNV; CDR2 reads YYDKDF (reference sequence). The CDR3 length is 16 residues. The V gene lost 0 bases and the J gene lost 1 base, with 10 bases spanning the gap. The CDR3 region is CATSRDSAASNQPQHF. In nucleotides, the CDR3 is TGTGCCACCAGCAGAGATAGCGCAGCGAGCAATCAGCCCCAGCATTTT. Full variable domain (remainder filled in from reference TRBV15 and TRBJ1-5): DAMVIQNPRYQVTQFGKPVTLSCSQTLNHNVMYWYQQKSSQAPKLLFHYYDKDFNNEADTPDNFQSRRPNTSFCFLDIRSPGLGDTAMYLCATSRDSAASNQPQHFGDGTRLSIL.

This rearrangement joins TRBV6-2 or TRBV6-3 to TRBJ2-3; 11 nucleotides agree with TRBD2. V lost 4 bases and J lost 4; bases outside the gene matches: 4. This CDR3 comprises 15 residues. Germline V lookup: CDR1 MNHEY, CDR2 SVGEGT. CDR3: CASSSIAGGSDTQYF. CDR3 sequence (DNA): TGTGCCAGCAGTTCAATAGCGGGAGGGTCAGATACGCAGTATTTT.

The chain recombines TRBV7-2 with TRBJ2-3; 13 nucleotides align to TRBD2. The CDR3 has 16 residues. J gave up 5 bases and V 4 bases, and 6 bases lay outside the gene matches. The germline V gene encodes CDR1 SGHTA and CDR2 FQGNSA. DNA for the CDR3: TGTGCCAGCAGCTCGGGACTAGCGGGAAATGTAGATACGCAGTATTTT. Amino acid sequence: CASSSGLAGNVDTQYF.

The gene calls are TRBV5-1 and TRBJ1-1; D remains ambiguous. Germline CDR1 is SGHRS and CDR2 is YFSETQ. Trimming shortened V by 0 bases and J by 2 bases, and 11 bases separated the two germline ends. The CDR3 runs to 15 residues. The DNA for the CDR3 is TGCGCCAGCAGCTTGGGACACCTACTAAACACTGAAGCTTTCTTT. Protein: CASSLGHLLNTEAFF.

This chain links TRBV5-6 with TRBJ2-6, with D perhaps TRBD1 (6 bases). The ends were cut back, 2 bases at V and 0 bases at J, with 6 bases in the middle. The CDR3 is 15 residues long. Germline assignment: CDR1 SGHDT and CDR2 YYEEEE. CDR3 amino acids: CASSLGGSGANVLTF. In DNA, the CDR3 is TGTGCCAGCAGCTTAGGGGGCTCTGGGGCCAACGTCCTGACTTTC.

The DNA for the CDR3 is TGTGCCAGCAGCCAACGACTAGCGGACAATGAGCAGTTCTTC. Amino acid sequence: CASSQRLADNEQFF. The rearrangement links TRBV3-1 (or the pseudogene TRBV3-2) to TRBJ2-1, with 9 bases lining up with TRBD2. The CDR3 loop spans 14 amino acids. J lost 5 bases, V lost 2 bases, and 1 base had no gene match. The germline CDR1 and CDR2 sequences are LGHDT and YNNKEL (reference sequence).

The J gene is TRBJ1-1, the V gene TRBV4-1, with D possibly TRBD1 on 5 matching bases. Deletions cut 0 bases from V and 7 bases from J, with 15 bases between. The germline V gene has CDR1 MGHRA and CDR2 YSYEKL. CDR3 size: 15 residues. In DNA form, the CDR3 reads TGCGCCAGCAGCCAAGAAGGGACGCGGAGGGGTGAAGCTTTCTTT. Protein sequence: CASSQEGTRRGEAFF.